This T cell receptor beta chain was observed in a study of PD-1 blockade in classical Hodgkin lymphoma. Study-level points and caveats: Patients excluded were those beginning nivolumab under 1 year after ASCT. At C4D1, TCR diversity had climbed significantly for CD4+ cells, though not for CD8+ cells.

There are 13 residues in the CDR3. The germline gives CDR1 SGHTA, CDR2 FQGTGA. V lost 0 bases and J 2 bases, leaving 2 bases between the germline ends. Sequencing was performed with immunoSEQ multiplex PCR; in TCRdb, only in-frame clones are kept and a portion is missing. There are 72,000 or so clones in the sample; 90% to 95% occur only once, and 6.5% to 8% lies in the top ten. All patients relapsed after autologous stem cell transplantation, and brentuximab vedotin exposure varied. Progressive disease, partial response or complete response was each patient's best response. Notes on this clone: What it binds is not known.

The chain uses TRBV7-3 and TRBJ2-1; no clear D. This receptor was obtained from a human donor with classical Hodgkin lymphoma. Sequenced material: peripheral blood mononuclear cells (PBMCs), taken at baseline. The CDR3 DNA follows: TGTGCCAGCAGCTTAACCGCCTACAATGAGCAGTTCTTC. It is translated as CASSLTAYNEQFF.